The sequence of this T cell receptor (beta chain) was determined in a study of Graves' ophthalmopathy and Graves' hyperthyroidism. Whole-study findings and limits: The authors also found most expanded thyroid clonotypes above 0.001 frequency in blood.

The TCR beta CDR3 regions underwent amplification from RNA transcripts. Following a first-round RT-PCR that used HTBI primers, a second-round multiplex PCR was carried out. TCRdb re-derived calls from the multiplex PCR reads in MiXCR, one entry per CDR3 protein. Of around 1,000,000 distinct CDR3 sequences listed, roughly 35% were seen once; the top ten hold over 8.5%. Clinical symptoms, serum thyroxine, TRAb, thyroid ultrasound and orbital computed tomography determined diagnosis. Germline CDR1 reads SQVTM; CDR2 reads ANQGSEA. The CDR3 has 13 residues. V dropped 5 bases and J dropped 0 bases, with 10 bases sitting between them. This clonotype was picked up many times. Its matching antigen is unknown.

This chain connects TRBV29-1 to TRBJ1-1; a weak D match, TRBD1 (6 bases). This clonotype was sampled from an adult man with Graves' hyperthyroidism. What was sequenced was peripheral blood or thyroid tissue (not recorded which). The CDR3 DNA reads TGCAGCGTTCGGGGGCAGATGAACACTGAAGCTTTCTTT. This gives the protein CSVRGQMNTEAFF. The full variable domain, its missing parts supplied by reference TRBV29-1 and TRBJ1-1, is SAVISQKPSRDICQRGTSLTIQCQVDSQVTMMFWYRQQPGQSLTLIATANQGSEATYESGFVIDKFPISRPNLTFSTLTVSNMSPEDSSIYLCSVRGQMNTEAFFGQGTRLTVV.